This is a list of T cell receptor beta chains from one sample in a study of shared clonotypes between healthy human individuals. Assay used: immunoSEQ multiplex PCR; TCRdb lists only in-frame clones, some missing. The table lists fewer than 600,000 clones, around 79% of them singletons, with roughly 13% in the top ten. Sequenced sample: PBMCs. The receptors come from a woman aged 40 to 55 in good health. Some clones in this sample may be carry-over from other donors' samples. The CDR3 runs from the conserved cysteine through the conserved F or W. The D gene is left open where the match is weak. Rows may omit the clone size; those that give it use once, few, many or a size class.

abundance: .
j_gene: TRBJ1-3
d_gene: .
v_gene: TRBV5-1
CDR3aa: CASSLGSTGNSGNTIYF
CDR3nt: TGCGCCAGCAGCTTGGGGTCCACAGGGAACTCTGGAAACACCATATATTTT

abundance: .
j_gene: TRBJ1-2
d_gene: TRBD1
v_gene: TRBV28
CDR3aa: CASRATGGDYGYTF
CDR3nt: TGTGCCAGCAGGGCGACAGGGGGCGACTATGGCTACACCTTC

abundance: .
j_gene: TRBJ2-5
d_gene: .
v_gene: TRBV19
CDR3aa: CASSHGPQETQYF
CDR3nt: TGTGCCAGTAGCCACGGGCCTCAAGAGACCCAGTACTTC

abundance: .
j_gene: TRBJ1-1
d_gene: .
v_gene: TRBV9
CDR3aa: CASSALMESIGSEAFF
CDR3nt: TGTGCCAGCAGCGCCCTTATGGAGTCCATAGGTTCTGAAGCTTTCTTT

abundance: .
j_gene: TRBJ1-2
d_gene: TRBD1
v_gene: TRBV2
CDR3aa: CASSEWQGARGYTF
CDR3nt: TGTGCCAGCAGTGAGTGGCAGGGGGCTAGGGGCTACACCTTC

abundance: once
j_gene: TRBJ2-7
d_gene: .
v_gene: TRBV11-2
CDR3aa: CASTPQRLGGEQYF
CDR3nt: TGTGCCAGCACACCCCAGCGGCTAGGGGGCGAGCAGTACTTC

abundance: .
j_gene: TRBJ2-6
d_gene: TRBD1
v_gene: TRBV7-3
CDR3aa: CASSFSGTGTTGANVLTF
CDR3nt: TGTGCCAGCAGCTTCTCCGGGACAGGGACAACTGGGGCCAACGTCCTGACTTTC

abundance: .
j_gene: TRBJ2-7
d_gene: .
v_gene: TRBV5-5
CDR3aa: CASSQGLSGLRAEQYF
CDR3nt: TGCGCCAGCAGCCAGGGATTATCGGGACTCCGGGCCGAGCAGTACTTC

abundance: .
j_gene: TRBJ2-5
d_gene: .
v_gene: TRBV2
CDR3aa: CASSRDGQETQYF
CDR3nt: TGTGCCAGCAGCCGGGACGGACAAGAGACCCAGTACTTC

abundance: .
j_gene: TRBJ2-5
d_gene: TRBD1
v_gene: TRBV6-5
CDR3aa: CASRDDRVPGTQYF
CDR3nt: TGTGCCAGCAGGGACGACAGGGTACCCGGGACCCAGTACTTC

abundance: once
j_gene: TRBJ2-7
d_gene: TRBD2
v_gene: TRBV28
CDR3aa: CASSSPAGVSHEQYF
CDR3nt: TGTGCCAGCAGTTCCCCCGCGGGAGTCTCTCACGAGCAGTACTTC

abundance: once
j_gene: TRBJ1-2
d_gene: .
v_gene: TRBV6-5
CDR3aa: CASSSEPNYGYTF
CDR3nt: TGTGCCAGCAGTTCTGAGCCAAACTATGGCTACACCTTC

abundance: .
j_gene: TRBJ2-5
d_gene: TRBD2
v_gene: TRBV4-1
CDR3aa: CASSQDLPAASGRSGETQYF
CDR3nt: TGCGCCAGCAGCCAAGATCTTCCGGCGGCTAGCGGGAGGTCCGGGGAGACCCAGTACTTC

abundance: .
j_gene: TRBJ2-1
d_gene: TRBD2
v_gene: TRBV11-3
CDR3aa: CASSRTSGSIYNEQFF
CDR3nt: TGTGCCAGCAGCCGGACTAGCGGGAGCATTTACAATGAGCAGTTCTTC

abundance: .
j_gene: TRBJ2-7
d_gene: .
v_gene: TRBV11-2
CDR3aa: CASSGPGYEQYF
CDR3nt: TGTGCCAGCAGCGGACCGGGCTACGAGCAGTACTTC

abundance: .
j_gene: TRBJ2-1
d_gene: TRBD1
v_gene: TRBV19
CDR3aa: CASSIGQGAWNEQFF
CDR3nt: TGTGCCAGTAGTATCGGACAGGGGGCGTGGAATGAGCAGTTCTTC

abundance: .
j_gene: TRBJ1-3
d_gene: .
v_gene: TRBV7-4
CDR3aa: CASSPGGTIDSGNTIYF
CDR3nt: TGTGCCAGCAGCCCGGGGGGCACTATTGACTCTGGAAACACCATATATTTT